This T cell receptor beta chain was captured in a study of T cells after yellow fever vaccination. This clonotype was detected ten times or more. Germline V gene data show CDR1 as PRHDT and CDR2 as FYEKMQ (reference sequence). The CDR3 is 14 residues long. V was shortened by 5 bases and J by 6 bases, with 13 bases between the two germline ends. From the 5' RACE reads, TCRdb called clonotypes with MiXCR, one entry per CDR3 protein. The sample lists 400,000 or so distinct CDR3 sequences; around 10% were seen once. V is TRBV13 and J is TRBJ2-2; D gene uncertain. This sequence was found in a young man who received the YFV17D yellow fever vaccine. The starting material was PBMCs, obtained on the day of the first yellow fever vaccination. The CDR3 loop reads CASSPGGMPGELFF. The DNA of the CDR3 is TGTGCCAGCAGCCCCGGTGGGATGCCCGGGGAGCTGTTTTTT.